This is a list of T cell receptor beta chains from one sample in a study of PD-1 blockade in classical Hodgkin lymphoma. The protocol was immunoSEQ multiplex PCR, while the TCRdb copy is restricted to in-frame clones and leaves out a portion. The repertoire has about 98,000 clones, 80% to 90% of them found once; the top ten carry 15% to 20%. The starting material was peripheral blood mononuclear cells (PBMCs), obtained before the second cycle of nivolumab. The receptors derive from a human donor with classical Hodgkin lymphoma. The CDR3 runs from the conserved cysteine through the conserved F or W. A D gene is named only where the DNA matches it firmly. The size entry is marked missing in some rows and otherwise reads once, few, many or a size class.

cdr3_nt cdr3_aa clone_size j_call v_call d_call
TGTGCCATCAGTACCCGGGGGGCCTACGAGCAGTACTTC CAISTRGAYEQYF NA TRBJ2-7 TRBV10-3 TRBD2
TGTGCCAGCAGTCACCGGGACGGGGGGTGGGGGACCCAGTACTTC CASSHRDGGWGTQYF NA TRBJ2-5 TRBV6-5 TRBD2
TGTGCCAGCAGCTTTCAACGACACACCGGGGAGCTGTTTTTT CASSFQRHTGELFF NA TRBJ2-2 TRBV5-6 NA
TGTGCCAGCAAAGGAAGCGGGAGGGCCGGTGAGCAGTTCTTC CASKGSGRAGEQFF NA TRBJ2-1 TRBV28 TRBD2
TGTGCCAGCAGCCCCGCGAGCGCTGGGACAGGGAAGCTCGGCGAGCAGTACTTC CASSPASAGTGKLGEQYF NA TRBJ2-7 TRBV7-9 TRBD1
TGTGCCAGCTCACCACCGGGACTAGCGGGAGGTGGTACCGGGGAGCTGTTTTTT CASSPPGLAGGGTGELFF NA TRBJ2-2 TRBV18 TRBD2
TGTGCCAGCAGCTTAGTCGGGCGGCCGGAGAACACCGGGGAGCTGTTTTTT CASSLVGRPENTGELFF once TRBJ2-2 TRBV7-8 NA
TGTGCCAGCAGTACCCCAGGGGTGAACACTGAAGCTTTCTTT CASSTPGVNTEAFF NA TRBJ1-1 TRBV28 NA
TGTGCTAGTGGTTTGGTACTGGGGTTTGGCGGGGAGCTGTTTTTT CASGLVLGFGGELFF NA TRBJ2-2 TRBV12-5 NA
TGTGCCAGCAGTCCCCCCGAGGCTAGCGCCGACCAAGAGACCCAGTACTTC CASSPPEASADQETQYF NA TRBJ2-5 TRBV28 NA
TGTGCCATCAGTGAGAGAGAAGGCCAAGAGACCCAGTACTTC CAISEREGQETQYF NA TRBJ2-5 TRBV10-3 NA
TGTGCCAGCAGCGTAGGTCGCCTGGTGGCCCACACCGGGGAGCTGTTTTTT CASSVGRLVAHTGELFF NA TRBJ2-2 TRBV9 NA
TGTGCCAGCAGTGACATCTACTATGGCTACACCTTC CASSDIYYGYTF NA TRBJ1-2 TRBV25-1 NA
TGTGCCATCAGTGAGGTGGGTGAGCAGTTCTTC CAISEVGEQFF NA TRBJ2-1 TRBV10-3 NA
TGTGCCAGCGCCCCAGGCCTGAGCTCCTACGAGCAGTACTTC CASAPGLSSYEQYF few TRBJ2-7 TRBV6-1 NA
TGTGCCAGCAGCTTCGAGATACAGGGGGCAGGTTACGAGCAGTACTTC CASSFEIQGAGYEQYF NA TRBJ2-7 TRBV2 TRBD1
TGTGCCAGCAGCCCGGACGGATACTATGGCTACACCTTC CASSPDGYYGYTF few TRBJ1-2 TRBV7-9 NA
TGCGCCAGCAGCTTGGGTTCTAGCGGGGCAAACACAGATACGCAGTATTTT CASSLGSSGANTDTQYF once TRBJ2-3 TRBV5-1 TRBD2
TGCGCCAGCAGCTTAATGGGGGATTTTTCAGCAGATACGCAGTATTTT CASSLMGDFSADTQYF NA TRBJ2-3 TRBV5-1 NA
TGTGCCAGCAGCGTAGGGACCAACAACCAAGAGACCCAGTACTTC CASSVGTNNQETQYF NA TRBJ2-5 TRBV9 NA
TGTGCCAGCAGTTTATGGGGTCCCAATCAGCCCCAGCATTTT CASSLWGPNQPQHF NA TRBJ1-5 TRBV28 NA
TGTGCCAGCAGCCCCCGCGTCTTAGTCTACAATGAGCAGTTCTTC CASSPRVLVYNEQFF NA TRBJ2-1 TRBV9 NA
TGTGCCAGCAGCCCTACAGGGGGTCTGACCTACGAGCAGTACTTC CASSPTGGLTYEQYF NA TRBJ2-7 TRBV6-5 TRBD1
TGTGCCAGTAGTATATCTTACACTGAAGCTTTCTTT CASSISYTEAFF medium-sized TRBJ1-1 TRBV19 NA
TGTGCCAGCACCCAGGGACTAGCGACTTACAATGAGCAGTTCTTC CASTQGLATYNEQFF NA TRBJ2-1 TRBV6-1 TRBD2
TGTGCCAGCAGTGGGATATCGAGGGCGCCCCTCCACTTT CASSGISRAPLHF NA TRBJ1-6 TRBV25-1 NA
TGTGCCAGCACGGGCGAATCCTCGGAAGCTTTCTTT CASTGESSEAFF NA TRBJ1-1 TRBV6-5 NA
TGCGCCAGCACCCAGGGAGGGCAAGAGACCCAGTACTTC CASTQGGQETQYF NA TRBJ2-5 TRBV5-1 TRBD2
TGTGCCAGTAGTAGCTTCCGGGGGGGCGTCGAGCAGTACTTC CASSSFRGGVEQYF NA TRBJ2-7 TRBV19 TRBD2